This T cell receptor (beta chain) appears in the sequencing data of a study of post-analysis software for immune sequencing data. Across the whole study: The disease courses covered relapsing-remitting, secondary progressive and progressive-relapsing multiple sclerosis.

CDR1 and CDR2 (germline): MNHNS, SASEGT. Trimming left V 0 bases short and J 7 bases short, with 13 bases between. The length of the CDR3 is 15 residues. Broader study findings: With TRBV5-6, TRBV5-1 and TRBV20-1 included, a handful of TRBV segments were more frequent in patients than in controls. Compared against controls, patients with multiple sclerosis displayed significantly lower normalized Chao1 diversity.

Prepared libraries of TCR beta cDNA carried unique molecular identifiers. About 500,000 cDNA molecules came from around 0.96 to 9.9 million T cells. TCRdb redid the calling of the PCR reads with MiXCR, one entry per CDR3 protein. The sample shows hundreds of thousands of distinct CDR3 sequences, 45% of them seen only once. This clonotype was seen only once. Its antigen is unidentified. The rearrangement uses TRBV6-1 and TRBJ2-1; weak D call: TRBD2 (6 bases). The specimen sequenced was blood. The origin of this receptor is a girl aged 5-17 years with multiple sclerosis. CDR3: CASSEALASGNEQFF. The CDR3 DNA follows: TGTGCCAGCAGTGAAGCGCTAGCGTCTGGGAATGAGCAGTTCTTC.